What follows is one T cell receptor (beta chain) and its context. Its antigen is unknown. This sample stems from a study of T cells after yellow fever vaccination. Study information: Preparing low-cell-number fractions relied on SMART-Seq v4 Ultra Low Input. Study-wide findings and caveats: In FACS-sorted repertoires, abundant clonotypes from the bulk population could appear as contaminants. At 95% to 98% for CD4 and about 87% for CD8, most primary-vaccination clones showed up again after the booster. A weaker but faster secondary response was observed, peaking on day 5 versus 15.

MiXCR, applied by TCRdb to the 5' RACE reads, yields one record per CDR3 protein. This table holds around 310,000 distinct CDR3 sequences, about 4.5% found once. CDR1 is ENHRY and CDR2 is SYGVKD in the germline V gene. The CDR3 consists of 14 residues. V was pared by 0 bases and J by 7 bases, with 12 bases between. The sequence derives from a man between 18 and 35 years old who received the YFV17D yellow fever vaccine. The V gene is TRBV10-3, the J gene TRBJ1-2; D perhaps matches TRBD1 (5 bases). Specimen: PBMCs, collected 15 days after the yellow fever booster vaccination. The CDR3 DNA follows: TGTGCCATCAGTGAGTCTGCCAGGGCGGGTGGCTACACCTTC. Its protein product is CAISESARAGGYTF.